This TCR beta chain appears in the sequencing data of a study of cytomegalovirus exposure and HLA in healthy donors. Whole-study context: Of the donors genotyped, approximately 400 in all, 80% to 85% fell in the Caucasian-associated ancestry cluster.

This clone was seen a handful of times. Antigen: not known. CDR1 and CDR2 from the germline V gene are MNHNY and SVGAGI (reference sequence). V shed 2 bases, J shed 5 bases, and the junction held 1 base outside the gene matches. CDR3 size: 13 residues. Study-level results: In a later analysis, a genetic analysis reported fewer productive-TCR N-insertions in an Asian-associated ancestry cluster than the cohort average. The productive fraction for most TCR beta V segments was about 87% or about 30% in an earlier analysis.

Primers: 60 Vbeta forward and 13 Jbeta reverse. Using immunoSEQ multiplex PCR, the repertoire was profiled, and TCRdb retains in-frame clones only, with some absent. The sample lists approximately 120,000 clones, about a sixth occurring once. The specimen sequenced was PBMCs. The receptor was isolated from a female donor in good health and CMV-seropositive. This chain uses TRBV6-6 with TRBJ2-5, with TRBD2 matching 8 bases. The CDR3 spells CASSYPGGETQYF. The CDR3 nucleotides are TGTGCCAGCAGTTACCCGGGGGGGGAGACCCAGTACTTC.